This T cell receptor (beta chain) came from a study of control samples from healthy donors and cancer patients. TCRdb's table, derived via immunoSEQ multiplex PCR, lists solely in-frame clones and lacks some. The table includes 150,000 to 200,000 clones, approximately 90% detected once. This CDR3 is 12 amino acids long. V was trimmed by 7 bases and J by 7 bases, leaving 10 bases between them. The V gene's germline CDR1 is MDHEN and CDR2 SYDVKM. This receptor was obtained from a man aged 25 to 40 in good health. Sequenced sample: blood. The chain uses TRBV28 and TRBJ2-2; the D gene is possibly TRBD1 (5 bases). CDR3 residues: CASTPQGGELFF. The CDR3 nucleotides read TGTGCCAGCACCCCTCAGGGCGGGGAGCTGTTTTTT.